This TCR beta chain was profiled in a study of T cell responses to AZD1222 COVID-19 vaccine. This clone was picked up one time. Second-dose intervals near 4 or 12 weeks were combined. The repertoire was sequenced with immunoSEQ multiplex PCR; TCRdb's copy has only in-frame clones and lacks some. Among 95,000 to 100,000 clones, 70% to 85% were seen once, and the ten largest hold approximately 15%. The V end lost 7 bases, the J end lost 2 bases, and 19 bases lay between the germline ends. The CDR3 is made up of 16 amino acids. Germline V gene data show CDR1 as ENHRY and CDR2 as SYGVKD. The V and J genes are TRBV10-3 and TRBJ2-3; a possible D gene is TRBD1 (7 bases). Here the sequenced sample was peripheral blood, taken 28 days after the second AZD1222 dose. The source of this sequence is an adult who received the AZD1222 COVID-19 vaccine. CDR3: CAIKAGGQIDTDTQYF. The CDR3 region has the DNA TGTGCCATCAAAGCAGGGGGGCAGATAGACACAGATACGCAGTATTTT.